The rows below give T cell receptor beta chains drawn from one sample of a study of T cell repertoires in cytomegalovirus infection. From the reads, TCRdb called clonotypes with MiXCR, one entry per CDR3 protein. The sample carries fewer than 300,000 distinct CDR3 sequences, 25% recorded once. The sample taken for sequencing was PBMCs. The receptors were sampled from a human donor in good health (CMV status not recorded). Some clones in this sample may be carry-over from other donors' samples. The CDR3 runs from the conserved cysteine through the conserved F or W. D genes are given only for firm matches. Clone size is shown for a subset of rows, as once, few, many or a class of expanded clone.

>TRBD1|.|TRBV10-3|TRBJ1-2
TGTGCCATCAGTGAGTGGGGGACAGGGGGAACACGGACTAACTATGGCTACACCTTC
CAISEWGTGGTRTNYGYTF
>.|.|TRBV7-2|TRBJ1-1
TGTGCCAGCAGCCCTACCCGGGAGGGCCCGAACACTGAAGCTTTCTTT
CASSPTREGPNTEAFF
>TRBD2|.|TRBV20-1|TRBJ2-5
TGCAGTGCGCGAGGACTAGCGGGGGAGGCCCAAGAGACCCAGTACTTC
CSARGLAGEAQETQYF
>.|.|TRBV14|TRBJ1-6
TGTGCCAGCAGCCAAGCGGCAGGGTTAAATTCACCCCTCCACTTT
CASSQAAGLNSPLHF
>.|.|TRBV9|TRBJ1-1
TGTGCCAGCAACCAAATGGGGGCGTGGGTAGATGAAGCTTTCTTT
CASNQMGAWVDEAFF
>TRBD2|.|TRBV19|TRBJ2-1
TGTGCCAGTAGTCCCCACGGGAGGGGGGGTGAGCAGTTCTTC
CASSPHGRGGEQFF
>TRBD2|.|TRBV28|TRBJ2-1
TGTGCCAGCAGTAACCGGGACAGGGGACTAGCGGGGGTCTACAATGAGCAGTTCTTC
CASSNRDRGLAGVYNEQFF
>.|many|TRBV7-8|TRBJ1-4
TGTGCCAGCAGCTCCCGATACGGGGCAACTAATGAAAAACTGTTTTTT
CASSSRYGATNEKLFF
>.|.|TRBV24-1|TRBJ1-5
TGTGCCACCAGTGTAACAGGTGCTAGCAATCAGCCCCAGCATTTT
CATSVTGASNQPQHF
>TRBD2|few|TRBV28|TRBJ2-5
TGTGCCAGCAGTAGTGCGGGACTAGCGGGAGGAGAGACCCAGTACTTC
CASSSAGLAGGETQYF
>.|.|TRBV6-6|TRBJ1-3
TGTGCCAGCAGTGGGCTAGGGACACGCTCTGGAAACACCATATATTTT
CASSGLGTRSGNTIYF
>.|many|TRBV12-3/TRBV12-4|TRBJ2-5
TGTGCCAGCAGTGCCTCAGGGTTCCTTTCGGCCCAGTACTTC
CASSASGFLSAQYF
>TRBD1|.|TRBV7-2|TRBJ2-5
TGTGCCAGCAGCCCCGGACAGGGAAGAGAGACCCAGTACTTC
CASSPGQGRETQYF
>.|.|TRBV6-2/TRBV6-3|TRBJ1-1
TGTGCCAGCAGTTCCCTTAGGAAAGGGGACACTGAAGCTTTCTTT
CASSSLRKGDTEAFF
>TRBD1|.|TRBV5-4|TRBJ1-1
TGTGCCAGCAGCTCCGCTTTGGGGACAGCGAACACTGAAGCTTTCTTT
CASSSALGTANTEAFF
>TRBD2|.|TRBV28|TRBJ2-5
TGTGCCAGCAGTTTGAGCGGGAGTCGGCAAGAGACCCAGTACTTC
CASSLSGSRQETQYF
>.|many|TRBV5-1|TRBJ2-1
TGCGCCAGCACCCGGGACTCCTACAATGAGCAGTTCTTC
CASTRDSYNEQFF
>.|few|TRBV11-3|TRBJ1-1
TGTGCCAGCAGCTTAGAGCGGGCGAGGGCTTTCTTT
CASSLERARAFF
>.|.|TRBV29-1|TRBJ2-1
TGCAGCGTTGAATTCGATGGGGGGTTCTTC
CSVEFDGGFF
>.|.|TRBV5-6|TRBJ2-1
TGTGCCAGCAGCGTCATTGAGGGGCCTAAGCAGTTCTTC
CASSVIEGPKQFF
>TRBD1|.|TRBV2|TRBJ2-7
TGTGCCAGCACCATTAGGACAGGGAGCGACGAGCAGTACTTC
CASTIRTGSDEQYF
>.|few|TRBV6-6|TRBJ2-5
TGTGCCAGCACCGGCTACCAAGAGACCCAGTACTTC
CASTGYQETQYF
>.|few|TRBV5-1|TRBJ2-2
TGCGCCAGCAGCCCCCCCGACAGAAACACCGGGGAGCTGTTTTTT
CASSPPDRNTGELFF
>.|.|TRBV7-2|TRBJ2-3
TGTGCCAGCAGCCCCGGACTGGGGCGGACAGATACGCAGTATTTT
CASSPGLGRTDTQYF
>.|many|TRBV7-2|TRBJ1-1
TGTGCCAGCAGCTTATCACAGGGTACGGCTTTCTTT
CASSLSQGTAFF
>.|.|TRBV28|TRBJ2-5
TGTGCCAGCAGTTTGGAAGATACGACCTGGGGCCAAGAGACCCAGTACTTC
CASSLEDTTWGQETQYF
>.|.|TRBV28|TRBJ2-7
TGTGCCAGCAGTTCCGGGACGAGCCGCTACGAGCAGTACTTC
CASSSGTSRYEQYF
>.|few|TRBV28|TRBJ2-3
TGTGCCAGCAGTTTCCCAGGCGGTAGCACAGATACGCAGTATTTT
CASSFPGGSTDTQYF
>.|.|TRBV19|TRBJ2-5
TGTGCCAGTAGTATGCTAGCGACGACGGAGACCCAGTACTTC
CASSMLATTETQYF
>.|many|TRBV7-8|TRBJ2-5
TGTGCCAGCAGCTTAGAGAGGGGGGGCAGAGAGACCCAGTACTTC
CASSLERGGRETQYF
>TRBD1|.|TRBV10-3|TRBJ2-2
TGTGCCATCAGTGGGGGACAGGGAGACACCGGGGAGCTGTTTTTT
CAISGGQGDTGELFF
>TRBD1|.|TRBV20-1|TRBJ1-5
TGCAGTGCTAGAGTCCGGACAGGGTTTAGGAGCAATCAGCCCCAGCATTTT
CSARVRTGFRSNQPQHF